The rows below give T cell receptor beta chains drawn from one sample of a study of memory CD4+ T cells and cytomegalovirus serostatus. This table comes from immunoSEQ multiplex PCR, and its TCRdb copy is limited to in-frame clones, with some not included. The data contain about 41,000 clones, 70% to 80% of them singletons. The sequenced material came from memory CD4+ T cells from blood. These receptors all come from an adult in good health and CMV-seronegative. The CDR3 runs from the conserved cysteine through the conserved F or W. Fields, in order: V gene, D gene, J gene, clone size, CDR3 protein, CDR3 DNA. D genes are given only for firm matches. Where a row states a size, it is once, few, many or the class of an expanded clone; other rows omit it.

v_call: TRBV7-9; d_call: TRBD1; j_call: TRBJ2-3; clone_size: once; cdr3_aa: CASSLQGATDTQYF; cdr3_nt: TGTGCCAGCAGCCTACAGGGGGCCACAGATACGCAGTATTTT
v_call: TRBV30; d_call: .; j_call: TRBJ1-3; clone_size: .; cdr3_aa: CAWSVQGLGNTIYF; cdr3_nt: TGTGCCTGGAGTGTACAGGGACTCGGAAACACCATATATTTT
v_call: TRBV4-2; d_call: .; j_call: TRBJ1-5; clone_size: .; cdr3_aa: CASSQDPGQWGNQPQHF; cdr3_nt: TGTGCCAGCAGCCAAGATCCTGGACAGTGGGGCAATCAGCCCCAGCATTTT
v_call: TRBV19; d_call: TRBD2; j_call: TRBJ2-5; clone_size: .; cdr3_aa: CASSKSILAGQETQYF; cdr3_nt: TGTGCCAGTAGTAAATCGATACTAGCGGGGCAAGAGACCCAGTACTTC
v_call: TRBV19; d_call: TRBD1; j_call: TRBJ2-7; clone_size: .; cdr3_aa: CASRDRTYEQYF; cdr3_nt: TGTGCCAGCCGGGACAGGACCTACGAGCAGTACTTC
v_call: TRBV6-6; d_call: TRBD1; j_call: TRBJ2-5; clone_size: .; cdr3_aa: CASSGTEETQYF; cdr3_nt: TGTGCCAGCAGTGGGACAGAAGAGACCCAGTACTTC
v_call: TRBV6-1; d_call: .; j_call: TRBJ1-2; clone_size: medium-sized; cdr3_aa: CASSDRAGGVGGYTF; cdr3_nt: TGTGCCAGCAGTGACAGGGCTGGGGGAGTGGGTGGCTACACCTTC
v_call: TRBV19; d_call: .; j_call: TRBJ1-2; clone_size: .; cdr3_aa: CASSISGDGYTF; cdr3_nt: TGTGCCAGTAGTATAAGCGGGGACGGCTACACCTTC
v_call: TRBV5-4; d_call: TRBD2; j_call: TRBJ2-5; clone_size: .; cdr3_aa: CASRLAGQETQYF; cdr3_nt: TGTGCCAGCAGGCTAGCGGGGCAAGAGACCCAGTACTTC
v_call: TRBV5-1; d_call: .; j_call: TRBJ2-5; clone_size: .; cdr3_aa: CASSWDTAQETQYF; cdr3_nt: TGCGCCAGCAGCTGGGATACGGCTCAAGAGACCCAGTACTTC
v_call: TRBV7-8; d_call: TRBD1; j_call: TRBJ2-3; clone_size: .; cdr3_aa: CASSWTGGNTDTQYF; cdr3_nt: TGTGCCAGCAGCTGGACAGGGGGAAACACAGATACGCAGTATTTT
v_call: TRBV7-8; d_call: TRBD1; j_call: TRBJ1-5; clone_size: once; cdr3_aa: CASSPGTGGNQPQHF; cdr3_nt: TGTGCCAGCAGTCCCGGGACAGGGGGCAATCAGCCCCAGCATTTT
v_call: TRBV11-3; d_call: .; j_call: TRBJ2-5; clone_size: .; cdr3_aa: CASSLEQETQYF; cdr3_nt: TGTGCCAGCAGCTTAGAGCAAGAGACCCAGTACTTC
v_call: TRBV5-1; d_call: TRBD2; j_call: TRBJ2-3; clone_size: .; cdr3_aa: CASIPGGEATDTQYF; cdr3_nt: TGCGCCAGCATCCCCGGGGGGGAAGCCACAGATACGCAGTATTTT
v_call: TRBV7-9; d_call: .; j_call: TRBJ1-1; clone_size: .; cdr3_aa: CAIQDMGGTEAFF; cdr3_nt: TGTGCCATCCAGGATATGGGGGGCACTGAAGCTTTCTTT
v_call: TRBV5-4; d_call: TRBD1; j_call: TRBJ2-3; clone_size: few; cdr3_aa: CASSLQGAADTQYF; cdr3_nt: TGTGCCAGCAGCTTACAGGGGGCGGCAGATACGCAGTATTTT